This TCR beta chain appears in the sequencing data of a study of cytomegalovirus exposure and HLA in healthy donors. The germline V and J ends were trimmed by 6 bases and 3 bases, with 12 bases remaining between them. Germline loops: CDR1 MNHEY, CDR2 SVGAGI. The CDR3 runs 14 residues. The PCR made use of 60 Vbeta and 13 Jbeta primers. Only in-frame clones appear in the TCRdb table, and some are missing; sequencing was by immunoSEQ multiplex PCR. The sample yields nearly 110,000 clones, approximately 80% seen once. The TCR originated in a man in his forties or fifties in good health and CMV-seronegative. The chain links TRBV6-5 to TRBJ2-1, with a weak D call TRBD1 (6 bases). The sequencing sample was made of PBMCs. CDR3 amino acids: CASRSMDSYNEQFF. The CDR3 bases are TGTGCCAGCAGATCCATGGACAGCTACAATGAGCAGTTCTTC.